This TCR beta chain was observed in a study of blood T cells in healthy people across ages. The CDR3 extends over 15 amino acids. In germline, CDR1 is SGHAT, CDR2 FQNNGV. V trimming: 4 bases; J trimming: 10 bases; junction bases outside the gene matches: 12. Notes on this clonotype: A read error may be the cause here, since a much bigger clone is one base away.

With a J-beta primer mix and a sample-barcoded 5' primer, a second PCR ran roughly 6 to 11 cycles. TCRdb itself ran the 5' RACE reads through MiXCR, one entry per CDR3 protein. The sample consists of hundreds of thousands of distinct CDR3 sequences, approximately 30% of them appearing once. Material for sequencing was blood. This TCR derives from a woman aged 80 or older in good health. This sequence joins TRBV11-2 and TRBJ2-1, with 8 bases matching TRBD1. The CDR3 region is CASSSDRATAYEQFF. The CDR3 DNA is TGTGCCAGCAGCTCGGACAGGGCGACAGCCTACGAGCAGTTCTTC.